A single sample is the source of the 19 T cell receptor beta chains below, sequenced in a study of blood T cells in healthy people across ages. Together with a sample-barcoded 5' primer, a J-beta primer mix was included in a second PCR lasting about 7 to 11 cycles. TCRdb itself ran the 5' RACE reads through MiXCR, one entry per CDR3 protein. The table lists 1.5 million to 2 million distinct CDR3 sequences, 49% of them singletons. The sequenced sample was blood. The receptors derive from a woman aged 40-49 years in good health.

This clonotype was recorded a few times. The chain uses TRBV15 and TRBJ2-5; D gene ambiguous. Trimming shortened V by 3 bases and J by 4 bases, and 9 bases separated the two germline ends. This CDR3 comprises 13 residues. Germline V gene lookup returns CDR1 LNHNV and CDR2 YYDKDF (reference sequence). CDR3 sequence: CATSSELPETQYF. The CDR3 coding sequence is TGTGCCACCAGCAGCGAATTACCAGAGACCCAGTACTTC. Together with reference TRBV15 and TRBJ2-5, the CDR3 gives the full variable domain: DAMVIQNPRYQVTQFGKPVTLSCSQTLNHNVMYWYQQKSSQAPKLLFHYYDKDFNNEADTPDNFQSRRPNTSFCFLDIRSPGLGDTAMYLCATSSELPETQYFGPGTRLLVL.

The table lists this clonotype with a few counts. The chain links TRBV2 to TRBJ2-1; TRBD1 or TRBD2 may be the D gene (5 bases each). Germline V CDR1 and CDR2: SNHLY, FYNNEI. Trimming shortened V by 4 bases and J by 2 bases, and 12 bases separated the two germline ends. The CDR3 runs to 15 residues. The CDR3 here is CASSAGTRAYNEQFF. The CDR3 DNA sequence: TGTGCCAGCAGTGCTGGGACCCGGGCCTACAATGAGCAGTTCTTC.

The V gene is TRBV10-3, the J gene TRBJ1-2; 12 nucleotides line up with TRBD1. This CDR3 region has 18 residues. V lost 3 bases to trimming and J lost 8 bases; unmatched junction nucleotides: 16. Germline CDR1 ENHRY, CDR2 SYGVKD. The CDR3, as DNA: TGTGCCATCAGTGATTATGTCGGGACAGGGGGCCGTCGGTCGGGCTACACCTTC. It specifies CAISDYVGTGGRRSGYTF.

The chain uses TRBV5-1 and TRBJ2-7; 9 bases align to TRBD1. This CDR3 has 16 amino acids. Germline V gene data show CDR1 as SGHRS and CDR2 as YFSETQ. Trimming cost V 3 bases and J 2 bases; bases outside gene matches: 9. The CDR3 here is CASSSSGTGKAYEQYF. The CDR3 bases are TGCGCCAGCAGCTCCTCCGGGACAGGGAAGGCCTACGAGCAGTACTTC.

This clonotype was seen many times. The rearrangement joins TRBV29-1 to TRBJ2-5; tentatively, D is TRBD1 (7 bases). The CDR3 contains 15 residues. Germline CDR1 SQVTM, CDR2 ANQGSEA. Deletions cut 5 bases from V and 5 bases from J, with 21 bases between. CDR3 residues: CSVTDTGAEGETQYF. The CDR3 nucleotides are TGCAGCGTTACAGATACAGGGGCGGAGGGGGAGACCCAGTACTTC.

This chain uses TRBV5-1 with TRBJ2-1; 9 bases are a match to TRBD2. CDR3 length equals 15 residues. V shed 6 bases and J 6 bases; nucleotides not matched to a gene: 10. Germline-derived CDR1 and CDR2 are SGHRS and YFSETQ. CDR3 loop: CASTWRPTSGNEQFF. CDR3 sequence (DNA): TGCGCCAGCACCTGGCGGCCGACTAGCGGCAATGAGCAGTTCTTC.

The sample holds a few counts of this clonotype. The rearrangement links TRBV20-1 to TRBJ1-2; 9 bases are shared with TRBD1. V shed 5 bases, J shed 2 bases, and the junction held 3 bases outside the gene matches. Looked up from germline, CDR1 is DFQATT and CDR2 is SNEGSKA (reference sequence). The CDR3 has 13 amino acids. The CDR3, as DNA: TGCAGTGCTTCGACAGGGGGAAACTATGGCTACACCTTC. Amino acid sequence: CSASTGGNYGYTF.

V usage is TRBV12-3 or TRBV12-4 and J usage is TRBJ2-3, with TRBD2 matching 9 bases. Trimming at V came to 1 base and at J to 3 bases, leaving 11 bases not matched to a gene. The CDR3 extends over 18 amino acids. The DNA of the CDR3 is TGTGCCAGCAGTTTAGTTTTTAGCGGGGGAGTTAGGACAGATACGCAGTATTTT. Residues: CASSLVFSGGVRTDTQYF.

This clonotype was found a few times. V and J are TRBV20-1 and TRBJ2-5; TRBD2 agrees at 7 bases. The junction had 15 bases not matched to a gene; V was cut back by 0 bases and J by 11 bases. CDR1 is DFQATT, CDR2 SNEGSKA, per germline (reference sequence). The CDR3 is 15 amino acids. The CDR3, as DNA: TGCAGTGCTAGAGACCCGGGGGGACCATACAATGAGCAGTACTTC. Encoded protein: CSARDPGGPYNEQYF.

This clonotype was picked up a small number of times. Its ends do not fully match the called genes, so a read error is possible. The CDR3 DNA sequence: TGTGCCAGCAGCCTGGAGCAGGGGGCGCGTGGCTACACCTTC. It codes for CASSLEQGARGYTF. V usage is TRBV5-1 and J usage is TRBJ1-2; TRBD1 matches 8 bases. Germline V gene sequence: CDR1 SGHRS, CDR2 YFSETQ. The CDR3 sequence is 14 residues long. Full variable domain (rest looked up from reference TRBV5-1 and TRBJ1-2): KAGVTQTPRYLIKTRGQQVTLSCSPISGHRSVSWYQQTPGQGLQFLFEYFSETQRNKGNFPGRFSGRQFSNSRSEMNVSTLELGDSALYLCASSLEQGARGYTFGSGTRLTVV.

The chain joins TRBV15 to TRBJ1-4; D is unresolved. CDR3 length: 12 residues. Trimming cost V 1 base and J 8 bases, with 5 bases left between them. CDR1 and CDR2 from the germline V gene are LNHNV and YYDKDF (reference sequence). As DNA, the CDR3 is TGTGCCACCAGCAGAGCACAGGAAAAACTGTTTTTT. It specifies CATSRAQEKLFF.

The chain recombines TRBV20-1 with TRBJ2-7; 7 bases agree with TRBD1. From germline, CDR1 is DFQATT and CDR2 SNEGSKA (reference sequence). CDR3 size: 13 residues. Losses at the gene ends were 5 bases for V and 2 bases for J; bases not matched to a gene: 6. CDR3 amino acids: CSAARQGPYEQYF. In nucleotides, the CDR3 is TGCAGTGCTGCCCGACAGGGACCCTACGAGCAGTACTTC.

The chain carries TRBV7-9 and TRBJ2-7; D gene ambiguous. V dropped 4 bases and J dropped 3 bases, with 19 bases sitting between them. The CDR3 sequence is 16 residues long. Germline V gene sequence: CDR1 SEHNR, CDR2 FQNEAQ (reference sequence). CDR3 in amino acids: CASSSRTTDGDYEQYF. The CDR3 bases are TGTGCCAGCAGCTCCCGCACCACGGACGGAGACTACGAGCAGTACTTC. The variable domain in full, with the rest retrieved from reference TRBV7-9 and TRBJ2-7, is DTGVSQNPRHKITKRGQNVTFRCDPISEHNRLYWYRQTLGQGPEFLTYFQNEAQLEKSRLLSDRFSAERPKGSFSTLEIQRTEQGDSAMYLCASSSRTTDGDYEQYFGPGTRLTVT.

The chain uses TRBV27 and TRBJ1-1; tentative D call: TRBD1 (5 bases). This CDR3 has 13 amino acids. Germline V gene sequence: CDR1 MNHEY, CDR2 SMNVEV (reference sequence). Trimming stripped 8 bases from V and 0 bases from J, with 10 bases between. CDR3 region: CASSGGMNTEAFF. CDR3 nucleotides: TGTGCCAGCTCTGGGGGTATGAACACTGAAGCTTTCTTT.

This clonotype was counted only a few times. The chain couples TRBV7-2 to TRBJ2-1; 9 nucleotides match TRBD1. There are 11 residues in the CDR3. The germline gives CDR1 SGHTA, CDR2 FQGNSA. The V segment lost 9 bases and the J segment 15 bases; nucleotides outside the gene matches: 9. Here the CDR3 reads CASLGDRVWFF. The CDR3 coding sequence is TGTGCCAGTTTAGGGGACAGGGTTTGGTTCTTC.

V is TRBV20-1 and J is TRBJ2-7; the D gene is possibly TRBD2 (5 bases). CDR3 size: 17 residues. Germline loops: CDR1 DFQATT, CDR2 SNEGSKA (reference sequence). Deletions cut 5 bases from V and 10 bases from J, with 33 bases between. The CDR3 region has the DNA TGCAGTGCTGCCGGGGAGACCCCGAACAACGTTAAAAGGGATCAGTACTTC. Translation: CSAAGETPNNVKRDQYF.

The gene calls are TRBV15 and TRBJ2-3, with D possibly being TRBD2 (7 bases). Germline V gene sequence: CDR1 LNHNV, CDR2 YYDKDF (reference sequence). Trimming pared 0 bases from V and 6 bases from J, leaving 10 bases between. The CDR3 runs to 14 residues. The CDR3 DNA reads as TGTGCCACCAGCAGAGATCGGGGGGCTGATACGCAGTATTTT. Translated: CATSRDRGADTQYF.

V gene TRBV4-1 combines with J gene TRBJ2-3, with a possible D match to TRBD2 (5 bases). V was trimmed by 1 base and J by 2 bases, leaving 10 bases between them. This CDR3 contains 15 residues. Germline V gene data show CDR1 as MGHRA and CDR2 as YSYEKL. CDR3 sequence reads: CASSQVGLLTDTQYF. The DNA for the CDR3 is TGCGCCAGCAGCCAAGTTGGACTCCTCACAGATACGCAGTATTTT.

The rearrangement links TRBV3-1 to TRBJ2-6; a weak D match, TRBD2 (6 bases). This CDR3 spans 17 amino acids. From germline, CDR1 is LGHDT and CDR2 YNNKEL (reference sequence). V was trimmed by 4 bases and J by 3 bases, leaving 16 bases between them. CDR3 DNA: TGTGCCAGCAGCCCTCAGGTAGCGGCCCATGGGGCCAACGTCCTGACTTTC. This gives the protein CASSPQVAAHGANVLTF.